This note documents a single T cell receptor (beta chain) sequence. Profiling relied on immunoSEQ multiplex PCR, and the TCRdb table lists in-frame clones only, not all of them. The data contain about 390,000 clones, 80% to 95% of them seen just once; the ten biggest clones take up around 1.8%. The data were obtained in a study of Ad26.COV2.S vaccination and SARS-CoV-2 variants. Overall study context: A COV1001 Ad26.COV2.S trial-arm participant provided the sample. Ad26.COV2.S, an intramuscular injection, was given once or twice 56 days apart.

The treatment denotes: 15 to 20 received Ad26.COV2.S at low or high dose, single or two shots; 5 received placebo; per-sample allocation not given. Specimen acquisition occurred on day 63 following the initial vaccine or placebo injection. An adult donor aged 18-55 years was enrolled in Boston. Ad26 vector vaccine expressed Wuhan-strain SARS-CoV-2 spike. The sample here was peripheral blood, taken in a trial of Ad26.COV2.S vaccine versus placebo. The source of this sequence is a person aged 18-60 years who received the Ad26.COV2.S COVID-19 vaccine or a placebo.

The CDR3: CASSLPGLTSTEQFF. CDR3 coding DNA: TGTGCCAGCAGTCTACCGGGACTCACCTCTACTGAGCAGTTCTTC. The chain recombines TRBV28 with TRBJ2-1, with D maybe TRBD2 (6 bases). The germline V gene has CDR1 MDHEN and CDR2 SYDVKM. V was pared by 5 bases and J by 9 bases, with 20 bases between. This CDR3 spans 15 amino acids.